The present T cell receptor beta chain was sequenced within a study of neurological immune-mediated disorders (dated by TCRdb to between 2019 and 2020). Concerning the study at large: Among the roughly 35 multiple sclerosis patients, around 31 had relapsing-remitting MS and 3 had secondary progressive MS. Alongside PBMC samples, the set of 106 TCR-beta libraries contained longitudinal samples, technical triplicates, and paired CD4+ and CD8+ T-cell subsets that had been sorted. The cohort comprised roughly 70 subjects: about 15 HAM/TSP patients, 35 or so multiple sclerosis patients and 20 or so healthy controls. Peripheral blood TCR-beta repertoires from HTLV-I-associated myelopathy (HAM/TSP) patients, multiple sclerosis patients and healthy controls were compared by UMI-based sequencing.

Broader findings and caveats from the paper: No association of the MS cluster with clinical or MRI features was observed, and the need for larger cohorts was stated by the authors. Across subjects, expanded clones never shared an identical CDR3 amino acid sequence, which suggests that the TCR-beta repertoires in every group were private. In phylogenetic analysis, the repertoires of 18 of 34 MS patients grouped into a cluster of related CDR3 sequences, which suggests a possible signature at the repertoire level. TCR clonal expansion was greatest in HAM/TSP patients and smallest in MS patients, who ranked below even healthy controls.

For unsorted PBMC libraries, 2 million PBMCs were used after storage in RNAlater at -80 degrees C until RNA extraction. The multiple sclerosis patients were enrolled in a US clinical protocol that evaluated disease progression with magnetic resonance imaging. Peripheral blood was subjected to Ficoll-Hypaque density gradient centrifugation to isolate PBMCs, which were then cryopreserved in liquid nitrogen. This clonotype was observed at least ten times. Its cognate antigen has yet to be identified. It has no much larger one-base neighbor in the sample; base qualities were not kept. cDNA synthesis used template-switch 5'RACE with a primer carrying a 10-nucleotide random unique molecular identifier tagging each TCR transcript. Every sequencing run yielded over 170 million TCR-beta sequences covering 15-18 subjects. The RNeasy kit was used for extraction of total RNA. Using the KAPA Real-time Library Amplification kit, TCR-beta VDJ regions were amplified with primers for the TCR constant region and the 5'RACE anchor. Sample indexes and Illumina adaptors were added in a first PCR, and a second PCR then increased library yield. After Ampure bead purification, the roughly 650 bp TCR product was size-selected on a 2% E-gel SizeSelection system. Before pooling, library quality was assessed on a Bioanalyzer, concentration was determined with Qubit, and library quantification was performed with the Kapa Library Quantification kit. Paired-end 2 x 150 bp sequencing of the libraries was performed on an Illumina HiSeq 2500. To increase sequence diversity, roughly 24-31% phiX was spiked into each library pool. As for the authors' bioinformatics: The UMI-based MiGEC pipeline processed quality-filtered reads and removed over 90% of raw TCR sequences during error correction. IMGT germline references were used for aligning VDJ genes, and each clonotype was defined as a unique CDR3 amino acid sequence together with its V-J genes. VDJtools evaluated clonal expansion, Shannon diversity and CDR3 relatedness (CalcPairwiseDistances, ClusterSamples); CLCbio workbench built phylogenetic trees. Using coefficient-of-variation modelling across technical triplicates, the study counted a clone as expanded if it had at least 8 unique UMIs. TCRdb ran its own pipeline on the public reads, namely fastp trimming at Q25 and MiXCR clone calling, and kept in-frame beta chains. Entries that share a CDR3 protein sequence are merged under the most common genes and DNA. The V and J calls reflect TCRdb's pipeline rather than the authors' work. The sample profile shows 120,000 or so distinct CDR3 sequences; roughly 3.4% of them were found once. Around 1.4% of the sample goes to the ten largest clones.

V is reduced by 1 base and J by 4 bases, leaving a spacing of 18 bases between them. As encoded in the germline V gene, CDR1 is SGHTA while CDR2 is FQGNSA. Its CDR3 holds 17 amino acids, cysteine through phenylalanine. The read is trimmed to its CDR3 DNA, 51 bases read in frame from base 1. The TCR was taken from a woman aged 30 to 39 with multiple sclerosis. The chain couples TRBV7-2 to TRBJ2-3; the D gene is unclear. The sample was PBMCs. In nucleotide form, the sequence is TGTGCCAGCAGCTTAGTGGTTCTAGTAGAGAGTCCAGATACGCAGTATTTT. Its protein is CASSLVVLVESPDTQYF.